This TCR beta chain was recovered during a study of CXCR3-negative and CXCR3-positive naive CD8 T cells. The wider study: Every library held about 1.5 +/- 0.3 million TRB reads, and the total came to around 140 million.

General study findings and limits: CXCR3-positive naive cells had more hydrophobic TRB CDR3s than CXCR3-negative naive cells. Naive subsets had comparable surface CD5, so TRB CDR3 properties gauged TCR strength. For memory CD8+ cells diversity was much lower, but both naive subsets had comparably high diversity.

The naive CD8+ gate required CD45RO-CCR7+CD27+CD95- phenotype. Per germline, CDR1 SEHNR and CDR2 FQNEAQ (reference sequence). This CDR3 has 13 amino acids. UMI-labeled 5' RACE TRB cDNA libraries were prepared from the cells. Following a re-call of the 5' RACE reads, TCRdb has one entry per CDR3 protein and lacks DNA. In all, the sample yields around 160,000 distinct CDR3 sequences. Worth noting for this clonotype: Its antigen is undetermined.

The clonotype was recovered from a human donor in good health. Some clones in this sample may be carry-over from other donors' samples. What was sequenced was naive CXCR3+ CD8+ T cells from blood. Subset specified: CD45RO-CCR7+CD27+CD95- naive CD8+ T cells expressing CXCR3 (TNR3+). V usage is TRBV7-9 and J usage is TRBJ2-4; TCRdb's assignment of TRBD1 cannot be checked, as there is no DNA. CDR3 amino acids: CASSPSTENIQYF.